These 27 T cell receptor beta chains originate from one sample sequenced in a study of tumour-infiltrating T cells in Burkitt lymphoma. The data were produced by immunoSEQ multiplex PCR, yet TCRdb's version contains in-frame clones alone and is incomplete. The table records 7,700 or so clones, around 72% of them present only once. The sequencing input was tumor tissue. These receptors came from a human donor with diffuse large B-cell lymphoma.

The gene calls are TRBV14 and TRBJ2-7; D is possibly TRBD1 (7 bases). The germline V gene has CDR1 SGHDN and CDR2 FVKESK. The CDR3 totals 15 residues. Trimming removed 3 bases from V and 6 bases from J, with 18 bases in between. DNA for the CDR3: TGTGCCAGCAGCCATGCGGGACAGATCCCACGCGAGCAGTACTTC. Translated, it gives CASSHAGQIPREQYF.

V gene TRBV10-3 combines with J gene TRBJ1-2, with unresolved D. Trimming removed 11 bases from V and 1 base from J, with 17 bases in between. Germline CDR1 ENHRY, CDR2 SYGVKD. The CDR3 runs 14 residues. Written as DNA, the CDR3 is TGTGCCCCCGTTATACAGCCGTTTAACTATGGCTACACCTTC. Its translation is CAPVIQPFNYGYTF.

V gene TRBV11-2 combines with J gene TRBJ1-5; tentative D call: TRBD1 (5 bases). CDR3 size: 15 residues. Germline V gives CDR1 SGHAT, CDR2 FQNNGV. Trimming shortened V by 1 base and J by 7 bases, and 14 bases separated the two germline ends. CDR3 sequence reads: CASSLGAGIGQPQHF. The DNA for the CDR3 is TGTGCCAGCAGCTTAGGGGCAGGGATAGGACAGCCCCAGCATTTT.

This clone occurred once. The gene calls are TRBV25-1 and TRBJ1-2; tentatively, D is TRBD1 (5 bases). The CDR3 covers 14 residues. Trimming pared 1 base from V and 4 bases from J, leaving 10 bases between. Germline V gene sequence: CDR1 MGHDK, CDR2 SYGVNS. As DNA, the CDR3 is TGTGCCAGCAGTGAATCTGAGACAGCCTATGGCTACACCTTC. Its translation: CASSESETAYGYTF.

The chain has TRBV29-1 and TRBJ1-1; 7 bases are a match to TRBD1. CDR3 length: 13 residues. CDR1 is SQVTM, CDR2 ANQGSEA, per germline. V was pared by 5 bases and J by 1 base, with 4 bases of the junction left unmatched. CDR3 amino acids: CSVPGTANTEAFF. The CDR3, as DNA: TGCAGCGTTCCCGGGACAGCGAACACTGAAGCTTTCTTT.

The CDR3 region has the DNA TGTGCCAGCAGTTACTCTGGCAGGGGGCGAAGAAACACCATATATTTT. Translation: CASSYSGRGRRNTIYF. V usage is TRBV6-5 and J usage is TRBJ1-3, with 8 bases aligning to TRBD1. The CDR3 is made up of 16 amino acids. Trimming took 0 bases from V and 5 from J; bases not matched to a gene: 6. Germline V gene sequence: CDR1 MNHEY, CDR2 SVGAGI.

This rearrangement joins TRBV4-3 to TRBJ2-7; 7 positions agree with TRBD2. The V gene's germline CDR1 is LGHNA and CDR2 YSLEER. The junction had 4 bases not matched to a gene; V was cut back by 0 bases and J by 2 bases. The CDR3 loop spans 15 amino acids. DNA of the CDR3: TGCGCCAGCAGCCAAGATGCTAGCGGAGCCTACGAGCAGTACTTC. Protein: CASSQDASGAYEQYF.

This chain connects TRBV7-2 to TRBJ2-7; D may be TRBD1 (5 bases). This CDR3 region has 14 residues. CDR1 and CDR2 from the germline V gene are SGHTA and FQGNSA. V dropped 2 bases and J dropped 2 bases, with 10 bases sitting between them. The CDR3 sequence: CASSLTHRTYEQYF. CDR3 sequence (DNA): TGTGCCAGCAGCTTAACCCACAGGACCTACGAGCAGTACTTC.

A few counts support this clone. This rearrangement joins TRBV6-5 to TRBJ2-1, with 10 bases matching TRBD1. Germline V lookup: CDR1 MNHEY, CDR2 SVGAGI. This CDR3 contains 14 residues. Germline trimming cut 7 bases from V and 5 bases from J; bases unmatched to any gene: 5. The CDR3 is CASKGQGGHNEQFF. The CDR3 coding sequence is TGTGCCAGCAAAGGACAGGGGGGACACAATGAGCAGTTCTTC.

The gene calls are TRBV7-9 and TRBJ1-6, with D tentatively TRBD1 (6 bases). CDR1 and CDR2 (germline): SEHNR, FQNEAQ (reference sequence). Trimming pared 5 bases from V and 7 bases from J, leaving 15 bases between. The length of the CDR3 is 15 residues. As DNA, the CDR3 is TGTGCCAGCAGCAGGCTGGACAGCGGAAATTCACCCCTCCACTTT. Protein product: CASSRLDSGNSPLHF.

This sequence joins TRBV9 and TRBJ1-2, with D maybe TRBD1 (6 bases). V was clipped by 4 bases and J by 8 bases, with 21 bases between them. The germline V gene has CDR1 SGDLS and CDR2 YYNGEE. This CDR3 region has 15 residues. CDR3 DNA sequence: TGTGCCAGCAGCCCAGGGGTTCCCGCCTGGGACGGCTACACCTTC. This translates into CASSPGVPAWDGYTF.

The chain recombines TRBV2 with TRBJ1-2; D may be TRBD1 (5 bases). Trimming took off 2 bases at V and 5 bases at J, with 15 bases between the two ends. CDR3 length equals 15 residues. Germline V gene data show CDR1 as SNHLY and CDR2 as FYNNEI. The CDR3 reads CASSEWVMAGYGYTF. CDR3 nucleotides: TGTGCCAGCAGTGAATGGGTCATGGCAGGGTATGGCTACACCTTC.

This chain connects TRBV7-3 to TRBJ1-2; D is possibly TRBD1 (5 bases). Germline lookup yields CDR1 SGHTA and CDR2 FQGTGA. Trimming pared 6 bases from V and 4 bases from J, leaving 6 bases between. CDR3 length: 11 amino acids. The CDR3 region is CASSQGYGYTF. CDR3 nucleotide sequence: TGTGCCAGCAGTCAGGGCTATGGCTACACCTTC.

This clone was observed once. The genes are TRBV5-1 and TRBJ2-7, with D perhaps TRBD1 or TRBD2 (5 bases each). The ends were cut back, 4 bases at V and 7 bases at J, with 15 bases in the middle. This CDR3 region has 13 residues. Germline CDR1 is SGHRS and CDR2 is YFSETQ. CDR3 DNA: TGCGCCAGCAGCGGCCGGGGCCTTGAAGAGCAGTACTTC. Amino acids: CASSGRGLEEQYF.

This clone has more than one count but fewer than ten. V usage is TRBV18 and J usage is TRBJ2-3; D unresolved. Germline-derived CDR1 and CDR2 are KGHSH and LQKENI. The CDR3 has 13 residues. Trimming cost V 5 bases and J 5 bases, with 11 bases left between them. This CDR3 reads CASSTTGGDTQYF. The CDR3 DNA is TGTGCCAGCTCAACGACGGGCGGAGATACGCAGTATTTT.

The chain has TRBV10-1 and TRBJ2-7; no reliable D call. Trimming removed 3 bases at V and 5 bases at J, with 8 bases between. Germline V gene lookup returns CDR1 WNHNN and CDR2 SYGVQD (reference sequence). The CDR3 loop spans 12 amino acids. The CDR3 sequence: CASSDGNHEQYF. DNA of the CDR3: TGCGCCAGCAGTGACGGCAACCACGAGCAGTACTTC.

The J gene is TRBJ2-2, the V gene TRBV6-5; the D gene is possibly TRBD1 (5 bases). Germline CDR1 is MNHEY and CDR2 is SVGAGI. CDR3 length equals 14 residues. V lost 6 bases to trimming and J lost 1 base, with 9 bases between them. CDR3: CASSLTVNTGELFF. The CDR3 bases are TGTGCCAGCAGCTTGACAGTGAACACCGGGGAGCTGTTTTTT.

The chain has TRBV7-9 and TRBJ1-5; a possible D gene is TRBD1 (5 bases). V was cut by 4 bases and J by 4 bases, with 14 bases left in between. The CDR3 is 15 amino acids. Germline CDR1 reads SEHNR; CDR2 reads FQNEAQ (reference sequence). Here the CDR3 reads CASSSGTAGNQPQHF. CDR3 DNA: TGTGCCAGCAGCTCCGGGACGGCGGGAAATCAGCCCCAGCATTTT.

This clone was recorded once. The gene calls are TRBV11-2 and TRBJ1-1, with TRBD1 matching over 9 bases. V lost 3 bases to trimming and J lost 3 bases; unmatched junction nucleotides: 2. Germline values: CDR1 SGHAT, CDR2 FQNNGV. This CDR3 is built from 14 residues. The CDR3 here is CASSLDRGDTEAFF. CDR3 sequence (DNA): TGTGCCAGCAGCTTGGACAGGGGAGACACTGAAGCTTTCTTT.

V usage is TRBV15 and J usage is TRBJ1-1; D not resolved. Germline V gene lookup returns CDR1 LNHNV and CDR2 YYDKDF (reference sequence). The ends were cut back, 2 bases at V and 3 bases at J, with 19 bases in the middle. The length of the CDR3 is 17 residues. CDR3 protein: CATSRPKWRQRYTEAFF. The CDR3 coding sequence is TGTGCCACCAGCAGACCCAAATGGAGACAAAGATACACTGAAGCTTTCTTT.

This clone was recorded once. This chain joins TRBV27 and TRBJ2-1; tentative D call: TRBD2 (5 bases). The germline CDR1 and CDR2 sequences are MNHEY and SMNVEV (reference sequence). The CDR3 runs 16 residues. V lost 2 bases and J lost 2, with 13 bases in between. The CDR3 coding sequence is TGTGCCAGCAGTTTACGGGATCCCTTCCCCTACAATGAGCAGTTCTTC. Translated, it gives CASSLRDPFPYNEQFF.

The chain combines TRBV9 with TRBJ2-5; the D gene is possibly TRBD1 (5 bases). The CDR3 length is 13 residues. The V and J ends lost 3 bases and 5 bases respectively, with 11 bases between them. The germline CDR1 and CDR2 sequences are SGDLS and YYNGEE. The CDR3, as DNA: TGTGCCAGCAGCGGCCCGAAGGGGGAGACCCAGTACTTC. This gives the protein CASSGPKGETQYF.

The rearrangement uses TRBV6-1 and TRBJ2-3, with 7 bases fitting TRBD1. The germline V gene encodes CDR1 MNHNS and CDR2 SASEGT. The CDR3 has 14 residues. Unmatched junction bases numbered 6, after V lost 5 bases and J lost 4 bases. The CDR3 sequence: CASSPDRVSDTQYF. The DNA for the CDR3 is TGTGCCAGCAGTCCCGACAGGGTTTCAGATACGCAGTATTTT.

This clone has more than one count but fewer than ten. V and J are TRBV6-5 and TRBJ1-2; maybe TRBD1 (5 bases). Germline V lookup: CDR1 MNHEY, CDR2 SVGAGI. The length of the CDR3 is 12 residues. Between the trimmed V and J ends, which lost 6 bases and 5 bases, there was a span of 10 bases. CDR3 nucleotides: TGTGCCAGCAGCCAGACAGCGTATGGCTACACCTTC. Translation gives CASSQTAYGYTF.

This chain joins TRBV10-3 and TRBJ2-3; D possibly corresponds to TRBD2 (7 bases). The V end lost 9 bases, the J end lost 10 bases, and 14 bases lay between the germline ends. CDR3 length: 11 residues. Germline V gene lookup returns CDR1 ENHRY and CDR2 SYGVKD. CDR3 DNA: TGTGCCATAAAGAGGGGGGGTGCGCAGTATTTT. Translated: CAIKRGGAQYF.

This chain connects TRBV2 to TRBJ1-2; D remains ambiguous. Germline V gives CDR1 SNHLY, CDR2 FYNNEI. This CDR3 has 13 residues. V was cut by 3 bases and J by 6 bases, with 11 bases left in between. The CDR3, as DNA: TGTGCCAGCAGTGATCTCGGGGTAGATGGCTACACCTTC. Protein product: CASSDLGVDGYTF.

Only a few counts were recorded for this clone. The chain couples TRBV5-8 to TRBJ2-5; 9 bases align to TRBD1. Germline values: CDR1 SGHTS, CDR2 YDEGEE. J was trimmed by 4 bases and V by 4 bases; bases with no gene match: 11. CDR3 size: 16 residues. CDR3 in DNA: TGTGCCAGCAGCCGATCGCCGGACAGGGGAAGAGAGACCCAGTACTTC. As protein: CASSRSPDRGRETQYF.